One sample yielded the 19 T cell receptor beta chains listed below, sequenced in a study of shared clonotypes between healthy human individuals. Measured with immunoSEQ multiplex PCR; TCRdb has only the in-frame clones, and not every one. The repertoire holds more than 1,200,000 clones, with around 98.5% as singletons. Sample: naive CD4+ T cells sorted from blood. Subset defined: CD45RA+ positively selected. The receptors were gathered from a man aged 25 to 40 in good health.

V gene TRBV7-2 combines with J gene TRBJ1-5; D unclear. Looked up from germline, CDR1 is SGHTA and CDR2 is FQGNSA. Trimming stripped 4 bases from V and 0 bases from J, with 10 bases between. The CDR3 covers 15 residues. CDR3 loop: CASSSLLSSNQPQHF. DNA of the CDR3: TGTGCCAGCAGCTCCCTCTTAAGTAGCAATCAGCCCCAGCATTTT.

This chain connects TRBV30 to TRBJ2-1, with unresolved D. Trimming stripped 0 bases from V and 8 bases from J, with 5 bases between. CDR1 and CDR2 (germline): GTSNPN, SVGIG (reference sequence). The CDR3 spans 11 residues. The CDR3 loop is CAWSVLYEQFF. The CDR3 nucleotides read TGTGCCTGGAGTGTACTATATGAGCAGTTCTTC.

The chain has TRBV4-1 and TRBJ2-2; perhaps TRBD1 as D (5 bases). The V gene's germline CDR1 is MGHRA and CDR2 YSYEKL. The CDR3 loop spans 16 amino acids. Trimming took off 0 bases at V and 4 bases at J, with 12 bases between the two ends. CDR3 sequence: CASSQDSGLVTGELFF. The CDR3 nucleotides are TGCGCCAGCAGCCAAGATTCAGGGTTGGTCACCGGGGAGCTGTTTTTT.

CDR3 loop: CASSETGAQPQHF. The CDR3 DNA sequence: TGCGCCAGCAGCGAGACCGGGGCTCAGCCCCAGCATTTT. The rearrangement joins TRBV5-1 to TRBJ1-5, with a tentative D call TRBD1 (5 bases). CDR3 length equals 13 residues. V lost 4 bases, J lost 6 bases, and 11 bases lay in between. Germline assignment: CDR1 SGHRS and CDR2 YFSETQ.

The gene calls are TRBV20-1 and TRBJ2-1; D is ambiguous. V lost 3 bases, J lost 8 bases, and 8 bases lay in between. Per the germline V gene, CDR1 is DFQATT and CDR2 is SNEGSKA (reference sequence). The CDR3 covers 11 residues. The CDR3 DNA reads as TGCAGTGCTAGTCCTAGTCATGAGCAGTTCTTC. Its translation: CSASPSHEQFF.

A word on this clone: The sample has other DNA sequences that encode this CDR3 too. The chain uses TRBV18 and TRBJ2-2, with 7 bases aligning to TRBD2. Looked up from germline, CDR1 is KGHSH and CDR2 is LQKENI. Germline trimming cut 0 bases from V and 5 bases from J; bases unmatched to any gene: 0. The CDR3 runs 14 residues. DNA of the CDR3: TGTGCCAGCTCACCACCGGGGGGGACCGGGGAGCTGTTTTTT. It is translated as CASSPPGGTGELFF. The variable domain in full, completed from reference TRBV18 and TRBJ2-2, reads NAGVMQNPRHLVRRRGQEARLRCSPMKGHSHVYWYRQLPEEGLKFMVYLQKENIIDESGMPKERFSAEFPKEGPSILRIQQVVRGDSAAYFCASSPPGGTGELFFGEGSRLTVL.

The J gene is TRBJ2-7, the V gene TRBV15; possible D gene TRBD1, 6 bases. The CDR3 has 12 residues. The germline CDR1 and CDR2 sequences are LNHNV and YYDKDF (reference sequence). The V gene lost 6 bases and the J gene lost 5 bases, with 11 bases spanning the gap. CDR3 residues: CATSSRGDEQYF. The CDR3 DNA follows: TGTGCCACCAGTTCCAGGGGTGACGAGCAGTACTTC.

The rearrangement joins TRBV9 to TRBJ2-2; unclear D gene. The CDR3 loop spans 14 amino acids. Trimming took off 5 bases at V and 6 bases at J, with 14 bases between the two ends. Germline values: CDR1 SGDLS, CDR2 YYNGEE. CDR3 amino acids: CASRKIEGAGELFF. The CDR3 DNA reads TGTGCCAGCAGGAAGATTGAAGGAGCCGGGGAGCTGTTTTTT.

The CDR3 bases are TGTGCCAGCAGCCAAGCTTTCTTT. This encodes CASSQAFF. The chain is built from TRBV6-1 and TRBJ1-1; no definite D call. V lost 6 bases to trimming and J lost 9 bases, with 2 bases between them. This CDR3 has 8 residues. Germline V gene lookup returns CDR1 MNHNS and CDR2 SASEGT.

The rearrangement uses TRBV28 and TRBJ2-5; D is possibly TRBD1 or TRBD2 (7 bases each). V was cut by 5 bases and J by 4 bases, with 11 bases left in between. Germline loops: CDR1 MDHEN, CDR2 SYDVKM. The CDR3 runs 13 residues. This chain's CDR3 is CASSGRGRETQYF. As DNA, the CDR3 is TGTGCCAGCAGTGGGAGGGGGCGAGAGACCCAGTACTTC.

This chain joins TRBV10-3 and TRBJ2-7, with TRBD2 matching 9 bases. CDR1 and CDR2 from the germline V gene are ENHRY and SYGVKD. V lost 11 bases, J lost 1 base, and 6 bases stayed unmatched. The length of the CDR3 is 13 residues. The CDR3: CAYRREGSYEQYF. The CDR3 nucleotides are TGTGCCTATCGGCGGGAGGGATCCTACGAGCAGTACTTC.

The chain recombines TRBV28 with TRBJ2-1; 9 bases map to TRBD2. The CDR3 runs 15 residues. Losses at the gene ends were 5 bases for V and 3 bases for J; bases not matched to a gene: 5. The germline V gene has CDR1 MDHEN and CDR2 SYDVKM. Here the CDR3 DNA reads TGTGCCAGCAGTACTCCTAGCGGGGTCTACAATGAGCAGTTCTTC. The encoded protein is CASSTPSGVYNEQFF.

This sequence joins TRBV25-1 and TRBJ2-1; 7 nucleotides match TRBD2. The CDR3 runs 11 residues. Germline V gives CDR1 MGHDK, CDR2 SYGVNS. V was clipped by 6 bases and J by 9 bases; unmatched bases: 2. The DNA for the CDR3 is TGTGCCAGCAGACTAGCGAGTGAGCAGTTCTTC. The encoded protein is CASRLASEQFF.

This clone has only a few counts. The chain has TRBV7-9 and TRBJ2-5, with a weak D call TRBD2 (6 bases). V lost 1 base and J 7 bases, leaving 16 bases between the germline ends. Germline V CDR1 and CDR2: SEHNR, FQNEAQ (reference sequence). The CDR3 runs to 15 residues. CDR3 sequence (DNA): TGTGCCAGCAGCTTAGACGGGAGAGGTTTTGTGACCCAGTACTTC. This translates into CASSLDGRGFVTQYF.

V usage is TRBV6-1 and J usage is TRBJ1-3, with TRBD1 identical over 9 bases. Germline CDR1 reads MNHNS; CDR2 reads SASEGT. The CDR3 spans 19 residues. J was trimmed by 1 base and V by 1 base; bases with no gene match: 11. The CDR3 sequence is CASSEDSRQGDSSGNTIYF. DNA of the CDR3: TGTGCCAGCAGTGAAGATTCGAGACAGGGGGATTCGTCTGGAAACACCATATATTTT.

The chain combines TRBV28 with TRBJ1-2; D not certain. The length of the CDR3 is 12 residues. Trimming stripped 5 bases from V and 5 bases from J, with 9 bases between. Germline loops: CDR1 MDHEN, CDR2 SYDVKM. This CDR3 is CASSRAAYGYTF. The CDR3 nucleotides are TGTGCCAGCAGTCGGGCCGCGTATGGCTACACCTTC.

The chain carries TRBV5-1 and TRBJ2-7; 11 bases agree with TRBD2. Per germline, CDR1 SGHRS and CDR2 YFSETQ. This CDR3 spans 16 amino acids. V was pared by 4 bases and J by 6 bases, with 12 bases of the junction left unmatched. The CDR3 DNA reads TGCGCCAGCAGCCTCCTATTAGCGGGAGGGCAAAGCGAGCAGTACTTC. It is translated as CASSLLLAGGQSEQYF.

Notes on this clone: Other DNA sequences in the same sample also yield this CDR3. The chain has TRBV29-1 and TRBJ1-1; D not certain. CDR3 length: 10 residues. Germline-derived CDR1 and CDR2 are SQVTM and ANQGSEA. V was pared by 6 bases and J by 5 bases, with 7 bases between. The DNA of the CDR3 is TGCAGCGTCGGGAGGACTGAAGCTTTCTTT. As protein: CSVGRTEAFF.

V and J are TRBV4-3 and TRBJ1-4, with a possible D match to TRBD1 (5 bases). The germline V and J ends were trimmed by 0 bases and 0 bases, with 8 bases remaining between them. Germline V gene data show CDR1 as LGHNA and CDR2 as YSLEER. The CDR3 contains 16 residues. The CDR3 nucleotides read TGCGCCAGCAGCCAAGAAGGCAGGGCAACTAATGAAAAACTGTTTTTT. Protein sequence: CASSQEGRATNEKLFF.